Sequencing of this TCR beta chain was carried out in a study of blood T cell repertoires in COVID-19. Study as a whole: There were acute and convalescent COVID-19 samples, and they came from the United States, Italy and Spain.

There are 15 residues in the CDR3. CDR1 and CDR2 from the germline V gene are SGHAT and FQNNGV. Trimming stripped 0 bases from V and 9 bases from J, with 17 bases between. Profiled with immunoSEQ multiplex PCR; TCRdb holds only in-frame clones, not every one. The data hold 140,000 to 150,000 clones, with 81% observed a single time. Sequences were obtained from peripheral blood. V gene TRBV11-2 combines with J gene TRBJ1-2; D is unclear. This clonotype was obtained from a human donor with acute or convalescent COVID-19. The donor label of this sample is uncertain. The CDR3 sequence is CASSLDPGGVGSYTF. For the CDR3, the DNA is TGTGCCAGCAGCTTAGATCCAGGCGGGGTAGGGAGCTACACCTTC.